This entry describes one T cell receptor (beta chain). Its antigen remains unknown. The sample belongs to a study of T cells after yellow fever vaccination. Study context: Low-cell-number fractions were prepared with SMART-Seq v4 Ultra Low Input.

Making TCR cDNA involved 5'RACE template switching, which added UMIs and a universal primer site. TCRdb analysed the 5' RACE reads with MiXCR anew, one entry per CDR3 protein. In the table there are approximately 550,000 distinct CDR3 sequences, 19% of which are singletons. Findings and limits, study-wide: Contamination by abundant bulk-population clonotypes could be present in FACS-sorted repertoires. Peaking faster, on day 5 versus 15, the secondary response was nonetheless weaker.

This specimen was PBMCs, taken 15 days after the yellow fever booster vaccination. The receptor comes from a man younger than 40 who received the YFV17D yellow fever vaccine.

This CDR3 is CASSPREQGEQYF. The CDR3 nucleotides are TGTGCCAGCAGCCCCCGGGAGCAAGGAGAGCAGTACTTC. V is TRBV3-1 and J is TRBJ2-7; TRBD2 might be the D (6 bases). Germline V lookup: CDR1 LGHDT, CDR2 YNNKEL (reference sequence). Trimming left V 4 bases short and J 7 bases short, with 14 bases between. The CDR3 spans 13 residues.